This T cell receptor (beta chain) was captured in a study of T cell responses to AZD1222 COVID-19 vaccine. Turning to the study itself: Combined were second doses at about 4 or about 12 weeks.

Points from the study as a whole: At baseline, seropositivity was found in only a handful of AZD1222 recipients.

With regard to this clone: The antigen is unknown.

V shed 2 bases and J shed 0 bases, with 22 bases lying between them. Germline V lookup: CDR1 KGHSH, CDR2 LQKENI. The CDR3 sequence is 19 residues long. Repertoires were generated with immunoSEQ multiplex PCR, while TCRdb's copy carries only in-frame clones and drops some. The sample lists tens of thousands of clones; 89% were seen once. This specimen consisted of peripheral blood, obtained on day 0 of AZD1222 vaccination. The TCR originated in an adult in good health. J is TRBJ1-1 and V is TRBV18; D might be TRBD1 (5 bases). For the CDR3, the DNA is TGTGCCAGCTCACCATTCCTTTGGCCGGCCAAGGGGTTGAACACTGAAGCTTTCTTT. As protein: CASSPFLWPAKGLNTEAFF.